Each of the 18 T cell receptor beta chains below was sequenced from the same sample in a study of control samples from healthy donors and cancer patients. Sequencing was performed with immunoSEQ multiplex PCR; in TCRdb, only in-frame clones are kept and a portion is missing. The profile covers some 130,000 clones, with approximately 92% appearing a single time and approximately 6% taken by the ten largest. The source material was blood. These receptors all come from a man aged 18 to 30 in good health.

V gene TRBV9 combines with J gene TRBJ2-2, with 9 nucleotides matching TRBD2. Germline CDR1 reads SGDLS; CDR2 reads YYNGEE. V lost 4 bases to trimming and J lost 4 bases; unmatched junction nucleotides: 8. This CDR3 contains 16 residues. CDR3 sequence: CASSTPRRGGTGELFF. The DNA of the CDR3 is TGTGCCAGCAGCACCCCCAGGCGGGGGGGCACCGGGGAGCTGTTTTTT.

This clone has more than one count but fewer than ten. V is TRBV6-6 and J is TRBJ2-5; D is undetermined. The CDR3 runs 14 residues. Per germline, CDR1 MNHNY and CDR2 SVGAGI (reference sequence). V was clipped by 6 bases and J by 2 bases, with 13 bases between them. The CDR3 protein is CASSRGAAQETQYF. The DNA of the CDR3 is TGTGCCAGCAGCCGCGGTGCCGCGCAAGAGACCCAGTACTTC.

This rearrangement joins TRBV27 to TRBJ2-7, with D tentatively TRBD1 (6 bases). Trimming took off 1 base at V and 0 bases at J, with 10 bases between the two ends. CDR1 MNHEY and CDR2 SMNVEV come from the germline V gene (reference sequence). The CDR3 is made up of 15 amino acids. In nucleotides, the CDR3 is TGTGCCAGCAGTTTATACCGACAGGACTCCTACGAGCAGTACTTC. Its protein product is CASSLYRQDSYEQYF.

This rearrangement joins TRBV7-2 to TRBJ2-3; maybe TRBD2 (5 bases). V lost 2 bases to trimming and J lost 3 bases, with 12 bases between them. In germline, CDR1 is SGHTA, CDR2 FQGNSA. CDR3 size: 15 residues. CDR3 residues: CASSLFGRGTDTQYF. The CDR3 DNA reads as TGTGCCAGCAGCTTATTTGGACGGGGAACAGATACGCAGTATTTT.

The chain recombines TRBV7-3 with TRBJ2-1; 9 nucleotides agree with TRBD2. CDR3 length: 15 amino acids. In germline, CDR1 is SGHTA, CDR2 FQGTGA. V lost 2 bases and J lost 6; bases outside the gene matches: 5. This chain's CDR3 is CASSLHSGGGNEQFF. CDR3 coding DNA: TGTGCCAGCAGCTTACATAGCGGGGGAGGCAATGAGCAGTTCTTC.

V usage is TRBV19 and J usage is TRBJ1-6; no clear D. CDR3 length: 13 amino acids. Trimming stripped 7 bases from V and 5 bases from J, with 9 bases between. Germline CDR1 is LNHDA and CDR2 is SQIVND (reference sequence). The CDR3 DNA follows: TGTGCCAGTAATTTCAGGAATAATTCACCCCTCCACTTT. Translating it yields CASNFRNNSPLHF.

The V gene is TRBV27, the J gene TRBJ2-3; maybe TRBD2 (6 bases). The V gene lost 5 bases and the J gene lost 0 bases, with 12 bases spanning the gap. The CDR3 spans 15 residues. Per germline, CDR1 MNHEY and CDR2 SMNVEV (reference sequence). The CDR3 nucleotides are TGTGCCAGCAGTCCCCCGGGGGTGAGCACAGATACGCAGTATTTT. Encoded protein: CASSPPGVSTDTQYF.

This chain links TRBV5-1 with TRBJ1-1; D remains unclear. The CDR3 length is 13 residues. Between the trimmed V and J ends, which lost 0 bases and 1 base, there was a span of 4 bases. Germline CDR1 is SGHRS and CDR2 is YFSETQ. CDR3 in DNA: TGCGCCAGCAGCTTGGTCACGAACACTGAAGCTTTCTTT. Translation gives CASSLVTNTEAFF.

This chain links TRBV19 with TRBJ2-5; D not certain. This CDR3 spans 14 amino acids. Germline V gives CDR1 LNHDA, CDR2 SQIVND (reference sequence). Trimming removed 6 bases from V and 4 bases from J, with 15 bases in between. CDR3 nucleotide sequence: TGTGCCAGTAGCTTCACCTACTCGACAGAGACCCAGTACTTC. This sequence encodes CASSFTYSTETQYF. Full variable domain (missing parts from reference TRBV19 and TRBJ2-5): DGGITQSPKYLFRKEGQNVTLSCEQNLNHDAMYWYRQDPGQGLRLIYYSQIVNDFQKGDIAEGYSVSREKKESFPLTVTSAQKNPTAFYLCASSFTYSTETQYFGPGTRLLVL.

J is TRBJ1-2 and V is TRBV5-4; maybe TRBD1 (5 bases). Trimming removed 4 bases from V and 8 bases from J, with 21 bases in between. The CDR3 loop spans 15 amino acids. Germline CDR1 and CDR2: SGHNT and YYREEE (reference sequence). CDR3 region: CASSQGGDARPGYTF. As DNA, the CDR3 is TGTGCCAGCAGCCAGGGAGGGGACGCCCGGCCGGGCTACACCTTC.

The chain carries TRBV25-1 and TRBJ1-6; TRBD1 aligns across 7 bases. This CDR3 region has 14 residues. V lost 4 bases, J lost 7 bases, and 4 bases stayed unmatched. CDR1 and CDR2 from the germline V gene are MGHDK and SYGVNS. The DNA for the CDR3 is TGTGCCAGCAGTGCGGGACAGAAAAATTCACCCCTCCACTTT. It encodes CASSAGQKNSPLHF.

The chain uses TRBV15 and TRBJ2-3; D gene uncertain. V lost 0 bases and J lost 1, with 8 bases in between. CDR3 length equals 15 residues. CDR1 is LNHNV and CDR2 is YYDKDF in the germline V gene (reference sequence). CDR3 residues: CATSRETPRTDTQYF. Here the CDR3 DNA reads TGTGCCACCAGCAGAGAGACCCCCCGCACAGATACGCAGTATTTT.

The chain employs TRBV6-5 and TRBJ2-6; D is perhaps TRBD2 (6 bases). Trimming took off 8 bases at V and 3 bases at J, with 8 bases between the two ends. The length of the CDR3 is 13 residues. The germline gives CDR1 MNHEY, CDR2 SVGAGI. The CDR3 reads CASGGFGANVLTF. The CDR3 DNA follows: TGTGCCAGCGGGGGGTTTGGGGCCAACGTCCTGACTTTC.

V and J are TRBV2 and TRBJ2-4; D is uncertain. Trimming removed 3 bases at V and 7 bases at J, with 13 bases between. The germline gives CDR1 SNHLY, CDR2 FYNNEI. The length of the CDR3 is 14 residues. In DNA, the CDR3 is TGTGCCAGCAGTGACGGGTCATCTTCTAACATTCAGTACTTC. Encoded protein: CASSDGSSSNIQYF.

The genes are TRBV19 and TRBJ1-3, with D perhaps TRBD1 (6 bases). Between the trimmed V and J ends, which lost 6 bases and 4 bases, there was a span of 19 bases. The CDR3 totals 16 residues. Germline CDR1 is LNHDA and CDR2 is SQIVND (reference sequence). The CDR3 nucleotides are TGTGCCAGTAGCGAATACTCAACAGGGAGCGGAAACACCATATATTTT. Protein: CASSEYSTGSGNTIYF. The full variable domain, with the rest looked up from reference TRBV19 and TRBJ1-3, is DGGITQSPKYLFRKEGQNVTLSCEQNLNHDAMYWYRQDPGQGLRLIYYSQIVNDFQKGDIAEGYSVSREKKESFPLTVTSAQKNPTAFYLCASSEYSTGSGNTIYFGEGSWLTVV.

CDR3 region: CASSSLGLARETQYF. CDR3 sequence (DNA): TGTGCCAGCAGTTCTCTGGGACTAGCGAGAGAGACCCAGTACTTC. This sequence joins TRBV6-2 or TRBV6-3 and TRBJ2-5; 10 bases align to TRBD2. Germline CDR1 reads MNHEY; CDR2 reads SVGEGT. V lost 4 bases to trimming and J lost 4 bases; unmatched junction nucleotides: 6. This CDR3 is built from 15 residues.

The chain couples TRBV3-1 (or the pseudogene TRBV3-2) to TRBJ2-3, with 8 bases aligning to TRBD1. Germline CDR1 reads LGHDT; CDR2 reads YNNKEL (reference sequence). J gave up 2 bases and V 4 bases, and 14 bases lay outside the gene matches. The CDR3 consists of 18 residues. Here the CDR3 DNA reads TGTGCCAGCAGCCCCCCCTCAGGACAGGGATTGAACACAGATACGCAGTATTTT. Translation: CASSPPSGQGLNTDTQYF.

The genes are TRBV28 and TRBJ1-1, with TRBD1 matching over 8 bases. The CDR3 has 15 residues. CDR1 and CDR2 from the germline V gene are MDHEN and SYDVKM. The junction had 10 bases not matched to a gene; V was cut back by 5 bases and J by 5 bases. The CDR3 protein is CASSILGQGATEAFF. The CDR3 DNA sequence: TGTGCCAGCAGTATTCTCGGACAGGGCGCTACTGAAGCTTTCTTT.